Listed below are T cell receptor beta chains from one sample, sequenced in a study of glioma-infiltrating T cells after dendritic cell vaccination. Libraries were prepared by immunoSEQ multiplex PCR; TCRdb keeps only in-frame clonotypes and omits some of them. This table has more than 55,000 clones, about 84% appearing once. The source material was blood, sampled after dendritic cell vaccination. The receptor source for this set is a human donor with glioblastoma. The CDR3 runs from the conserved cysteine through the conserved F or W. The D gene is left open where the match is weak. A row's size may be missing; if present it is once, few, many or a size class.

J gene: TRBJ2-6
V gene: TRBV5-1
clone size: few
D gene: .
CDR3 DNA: TGCGCCAGCAGCTTAGACGGATCGTCGGGTGGGGCCAACGTCCTGACTTTC
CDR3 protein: CASSLDGSSGGANVLTF

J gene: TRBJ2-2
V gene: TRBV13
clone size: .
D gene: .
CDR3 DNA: TGTGCCAGCAGCTCGACAGTTTACACCGGGGAGCTGTTTTTT
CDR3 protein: CASSSTVYTGELFF

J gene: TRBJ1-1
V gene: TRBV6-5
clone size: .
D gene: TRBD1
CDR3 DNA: TGTGCCAGCAGTGCGGGACAGGCCGGGAACACTGAAGCTTTCTTT
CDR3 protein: CASSAGQAGNTEAFF

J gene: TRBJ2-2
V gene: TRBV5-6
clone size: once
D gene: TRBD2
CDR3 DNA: TGTGCCAGCAACGGACTAGGGTTGTTTTTT
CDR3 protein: CASNGLGLFF

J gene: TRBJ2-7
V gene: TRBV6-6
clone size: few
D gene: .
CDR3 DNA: TGTGCCAGCCGAGGGACGGGACTTTACGAGCAGTACTTC
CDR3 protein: CASRGTGLYEQYF

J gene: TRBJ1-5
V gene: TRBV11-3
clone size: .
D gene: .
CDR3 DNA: TGTGCCAGCAGCCAACAGGGACAGCCCCAGCATTTT
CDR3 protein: CASSQQGQPQHF

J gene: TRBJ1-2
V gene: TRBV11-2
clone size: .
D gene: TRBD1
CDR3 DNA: TGTGCCAGCAGCTTAGGGACAGGGTATGGCTACACCTTC
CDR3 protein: CASSLGTGYGYTF

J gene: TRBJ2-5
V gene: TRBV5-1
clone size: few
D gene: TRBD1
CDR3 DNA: TGCGCCAGCAGCCCTGGGCCAAACAGGGGGCTTGGGGAGACCCAGTACTTC
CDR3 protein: CASSPGPNRGLGETQYF

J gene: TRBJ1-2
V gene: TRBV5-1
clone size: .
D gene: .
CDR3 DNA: TGCGCCAGCAGCTTCCGGGGAAACGGCTACACCTTC
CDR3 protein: CASSFRGNGYTF

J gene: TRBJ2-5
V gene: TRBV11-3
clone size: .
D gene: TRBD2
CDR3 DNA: TGTGCCAGCAGCTTAGACGGAGGAAGTAGCGGGGGGGCACGCCGAGAGACCCAGTACTTC
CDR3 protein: CASSLDGGSSGGARRETQYF

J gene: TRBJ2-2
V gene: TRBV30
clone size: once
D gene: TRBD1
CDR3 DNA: TGTGCCTGGGGTCACAGGGGGAGGACCGGGGAGCTGTTTTTT
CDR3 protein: CAWGHRGRTGELFF

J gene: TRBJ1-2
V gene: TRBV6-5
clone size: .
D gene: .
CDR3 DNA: TGTGCCAGCAGCCCCACAGGGAGCTATGGCTACACCTTC
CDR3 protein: CASSPTGSYGYTF

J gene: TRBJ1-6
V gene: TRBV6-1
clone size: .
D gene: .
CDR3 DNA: TGTGCCAGCACCCTAGGGGATTCACCCCTCCACTTT
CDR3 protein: CASTLGDSPLHF

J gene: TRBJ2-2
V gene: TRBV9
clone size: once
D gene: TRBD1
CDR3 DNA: TGTGCCAGCAGCGCCTTGGGACAGGGGTGGGCCGGGGAGCTGTTTTTT
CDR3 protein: CASSALGQGWAGELFF

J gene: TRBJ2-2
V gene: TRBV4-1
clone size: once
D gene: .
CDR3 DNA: TGCGCCAGCAGCCAAAGGACAGCAGTTAACACCGGGGAGCTGTTTTTT
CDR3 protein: CASSQRTAVNTGELFF

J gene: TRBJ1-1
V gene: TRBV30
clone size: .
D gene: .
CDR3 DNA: TGTGCCTGGAATCCGGGACATCCAACAGCTTTCTTT
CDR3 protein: CAWNPGHPTAFF

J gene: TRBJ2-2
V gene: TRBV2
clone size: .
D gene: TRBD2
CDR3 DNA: TGTGCCAGCAGGCGGACTAGGGACACCGGGGAGCTGTTTTTT
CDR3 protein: CASRRTRDTGELFF

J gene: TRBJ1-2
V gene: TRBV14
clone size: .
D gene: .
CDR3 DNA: TGTGCCAGCAGCCAAGATACGGGATTCGTACCACCTAACTATGGCTACACCTTC
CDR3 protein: CASSQDTGFVPPNYGYTF

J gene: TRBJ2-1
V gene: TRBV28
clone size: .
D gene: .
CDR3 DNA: TGTGCCAGCAACATGGGCTCAGAGGGAGGAAATGAGCAGTTCTTC
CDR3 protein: CASNMGSEGGNEQFF

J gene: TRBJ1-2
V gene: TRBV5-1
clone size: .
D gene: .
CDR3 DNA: TGCGCCAGCAGCTTGGCGTCGACAGCTAACTATGGCTACACCTTC
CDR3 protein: CASSLASTANYGYTF

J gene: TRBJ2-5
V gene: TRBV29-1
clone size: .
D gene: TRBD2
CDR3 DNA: TGCAGCGTTGAAGATCTTCGAGGGGCGGGGGCTAGCGGGGGGGATGAGACCCAGTACTTC
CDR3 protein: CSVEDLRGAGASGGDETQYF

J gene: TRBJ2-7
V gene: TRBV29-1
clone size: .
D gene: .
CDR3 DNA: TGCAGCGTTGCTTCGGGGGGCTGGACTGGCTACGAGCAGTACTTC
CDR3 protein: CSVASGGWTGYEQYF

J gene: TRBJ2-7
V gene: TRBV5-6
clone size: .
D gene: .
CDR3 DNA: TGTGCCAGCAGCTCGGACTACTGGGGCTACGAGCAGTACTTC
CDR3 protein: CASSSDYWGYEQYF

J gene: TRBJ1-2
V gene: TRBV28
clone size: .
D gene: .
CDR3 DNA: TGTGCCAGCAGTACCCACCGAGAGACAAACTATGGCTACACCTTC
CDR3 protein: CASSTHRETNYGYTF

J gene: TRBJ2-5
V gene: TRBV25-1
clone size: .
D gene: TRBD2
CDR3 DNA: TGTGCCAGCAGTGAATCCGGCGGGAGGAATCAAGGTGTAGAGACCCAGTACTTC
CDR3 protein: CASSESGGRNQGVETQYF

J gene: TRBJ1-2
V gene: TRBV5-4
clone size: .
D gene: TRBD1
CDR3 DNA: TGTGCCAGCAGCGTACAGGGGGCCCATGGCTACACCTTC
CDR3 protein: CASSVQGAHGYTF

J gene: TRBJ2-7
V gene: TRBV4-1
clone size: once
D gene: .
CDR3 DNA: TGCGCCAGCAGCCAAGATTATCAGAATTCCTACGAGCAGTACTTC
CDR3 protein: CASSQDYQNSYEQYF

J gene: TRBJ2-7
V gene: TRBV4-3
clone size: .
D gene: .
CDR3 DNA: TGCGCCAGCAGCCAAGATGCAGGGGCAAGTAGCCACGAGCAGTACTTC
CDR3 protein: CASSQDAGASSHEQYF